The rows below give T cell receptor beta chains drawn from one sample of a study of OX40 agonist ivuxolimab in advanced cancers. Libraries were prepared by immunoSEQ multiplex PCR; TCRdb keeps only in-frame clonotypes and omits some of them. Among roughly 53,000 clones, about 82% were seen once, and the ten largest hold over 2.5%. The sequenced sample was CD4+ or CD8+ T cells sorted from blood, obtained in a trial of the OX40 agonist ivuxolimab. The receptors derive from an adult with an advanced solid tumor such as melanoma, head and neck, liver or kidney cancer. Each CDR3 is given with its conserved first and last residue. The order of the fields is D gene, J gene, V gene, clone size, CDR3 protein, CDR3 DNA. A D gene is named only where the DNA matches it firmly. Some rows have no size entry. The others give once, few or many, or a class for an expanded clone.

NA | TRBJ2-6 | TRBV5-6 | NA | CASSQGSGANVLTF | TGTGCCAGCAGCCAGGGATCTGGGGCCAACGTCCTGACTTTC
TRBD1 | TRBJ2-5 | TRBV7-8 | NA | CASRGTGGQETQYF | TGTGCCAGCAGAGGGACAGGGGGCCAAGAGACCCAGTACTTC
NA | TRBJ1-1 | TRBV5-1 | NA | CASSANTEAFF | TGCGCCAGCAGCGCGAACACTGAAGCTTTCTTT
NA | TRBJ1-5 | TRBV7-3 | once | CASSSSGGSNQPQHF | TGTGCCAGCAGCTCGTCGGGTGGCAGCAATCAGCCCCAGCATTTT
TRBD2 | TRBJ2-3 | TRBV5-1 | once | CASSLPSGLTDTQYF | TGCGCCAGCAGCCTCCCTAGCGGGCTCACAGATACGCAGTATTTT
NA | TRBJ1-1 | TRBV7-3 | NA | CASSLTGEGGTEAFF | TGTGCCAGCAGCTTAACGGGAGAGGGGGGCACTGAAGCTTTCTTT
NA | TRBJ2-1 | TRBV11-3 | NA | CASSLGESEQFF | TGTGCCAGCAGCTTGGGGGAAAGTGAGCAGTTCTTC
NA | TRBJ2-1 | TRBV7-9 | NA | CASSFRVNEQFF | TGTGCCAGCAGCTTCCGGGTTAATGAGCAGTTCTTC
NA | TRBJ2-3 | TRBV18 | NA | CASSPPMSTDTQYF | TGTGCCAGCTCACCACCGATGAGCACAGATACGCAGTATTTT
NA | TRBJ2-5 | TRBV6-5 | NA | CASSYFGGPSQETQYF | TGTGCCAGCAGTTACTTCGGGGGACCCTCTCAAGAGACCCAGTACTTC
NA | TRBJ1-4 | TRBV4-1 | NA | CASSQSGPSEKLFF | TGCGCCAGCAGCCAGTCTGGGCCCAGTGAAAAACTGTTTTTT
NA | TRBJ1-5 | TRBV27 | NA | CASSYDRTGQPQHF | TGTGCCAGCAGCTATGACAGAACTGGTCAGCCCCAGCATTTT
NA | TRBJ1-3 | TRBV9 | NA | CASSRQLSSGNTIYF | TGTGCCAGCAGCCGACAGCTTTCCTCTGGAAACACCATATATTTT
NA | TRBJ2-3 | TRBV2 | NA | CASMGRGPGTDTQYF | TGTGCCAGCATGGGGCGGGGGCCTGGCACAGATACGCAGTATTTT
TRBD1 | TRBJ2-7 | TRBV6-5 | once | CASKRDRGYEQYF | TGTGCCAGCAAACGGGACAGGGGCTACGAGCAGTACTTC
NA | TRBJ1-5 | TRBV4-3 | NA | CASSQDRGGASGNQPQHF | TGCGCCAGCAGCCAAGATCGGGGGGGGGCTAGTGGCAATCAGCCCCAGCATTTT
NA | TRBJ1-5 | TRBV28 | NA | CASREGTEVNQPQHF | TGTGCCAGCAGGGAGGGCACCGAGGTCAATCAGCCCCAGCATTTT
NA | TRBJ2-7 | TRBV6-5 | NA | CASSSAGEQYF | TGTGCCAGCAGTTCCGCGGGGGAGCAGTACTTC
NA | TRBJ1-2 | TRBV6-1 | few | CASGPSRLDSKGYTF | TGTGCCAGCGGACCTTCCCGGCTGGATTCCAAAGGCTACACCTTC
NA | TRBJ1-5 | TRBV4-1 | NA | CASSPRRGDNQPQHF | TGCGCCAGCAGCCCGAGGAGAGGGGACAATCAGCCCCAGCATTTT
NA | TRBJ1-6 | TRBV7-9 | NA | CASSPEIGGPSPLHF | TGTGCCAGCAGCCCAGAAATAGGGGGACCTTCACCCCTCCACTTT
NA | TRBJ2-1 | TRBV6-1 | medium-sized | CASSETTPSPYNEQFF | TGTGCCAGCAGTGAAACGACCCCTTCCCCCTACAATGAGCAGTTCTTC
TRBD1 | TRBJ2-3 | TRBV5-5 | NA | CASNRDRGVDTQYF | TGTGCCAGCAACCGGGACAGGGGAGTGGATACGCAGTATTTT
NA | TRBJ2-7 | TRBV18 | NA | CASSPDQSYEQYF | TGTGCCAGCTCACCCGACCAGAGCTACGAGCAGTACTTC
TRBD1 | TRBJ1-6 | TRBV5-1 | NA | CASSLAGQGVDSPLHF | TGCGCCAGCAGCTTGGCCGGACAGGGGGTAGACTCACCCCTCCACTTT
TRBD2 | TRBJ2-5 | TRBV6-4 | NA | CASSALAGGSQETQYF | TGTGCCAGCAGTGCCCTAGCGGGAGGGAGTCAAGAGACCCAGTACTTC
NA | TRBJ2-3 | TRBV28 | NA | CASTRGPDTQYF | TGTGCCAGCACCCGGGGGCCAGATACGCAGTATTTT
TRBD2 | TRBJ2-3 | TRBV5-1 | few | CASASSGGSKADTQYF | TGCGCCAGCGCGTCTAGCGGGGGAAGTAAAGCAGATACGCAGTATTTT
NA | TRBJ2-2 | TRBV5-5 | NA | CASSLGTTGELFF | TGTGCCAGCAGCTTGGGGACCACCGGGGAGCTGTTTTTT
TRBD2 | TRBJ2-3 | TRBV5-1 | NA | CASSFLAGGTDTQYF | TGCGCCAGCAGCTTTTTAGCGGGGGGCACAGATACGCAGTATTTT
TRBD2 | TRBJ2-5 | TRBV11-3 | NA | CASSTGLAGGLPSRETQYF | TGTGCCAGCAGCACCGGACTAGCGGGAGGGCTCCCTAGTCGGGAGACCCAGTACTTC
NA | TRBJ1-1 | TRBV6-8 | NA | CASSYQGEAFF | TGTGCCAGCAGTTACCAGGGTGAAGCTTTCTTT
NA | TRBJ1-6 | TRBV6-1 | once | CASSEAVRVSPLHF | TGTGCCAGCAGTGAAGCGGTGAGGGTTTCACCCCTCCACTTT
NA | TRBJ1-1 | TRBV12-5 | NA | CASAPDGTTEAFF | TGTGCTAGTGCCCCAGATGGGACCACTGAAGCTTTCTTT
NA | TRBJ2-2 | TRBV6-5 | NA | CASSRSPLTRELFF | TGTGCCAGCAGCCGATCCCCACTTACCCGGGAGCTGTTTTTT
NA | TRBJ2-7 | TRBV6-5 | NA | CASSQMPYEQYF | TGTGCCAGCAGCCAGATGCCCTACGAGCAGTACTTC
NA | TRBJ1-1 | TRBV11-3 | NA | CASSPGVGQGGSEAFF | TGTGCCAGCAGCCCCGGGGTTGGGCAAGGGGGATCTGAAGCTTTCTTT
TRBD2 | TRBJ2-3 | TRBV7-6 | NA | CASSAGLAGFTDTQYF | TGTGCCAGCAGCGCTGGACTAGCGGGCTTCACAGATACGCAGTATTTT
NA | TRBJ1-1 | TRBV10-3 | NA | CAISEPPLGNTEAFF | TGTGCCATCAGTGAACCGCCCTTGGGGAACACTGAAGCTTTCTTT
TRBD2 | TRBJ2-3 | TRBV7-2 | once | CASSFRGLAGVGDTQYF | TGTGCCAGCAGCTTCCGGGGACTAGCGGGAGTGGGTGATACGCAGTATTTT
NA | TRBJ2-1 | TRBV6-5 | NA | CASSYSAFRQPNEQFF | TGTGCCAGCAGTTACTCTGCCTTTCGACAGCCCAATGAGCAGTTCTTC
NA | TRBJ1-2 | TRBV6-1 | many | CASSESGNGYTF | TGTGCCAGCAGTGAATCAGGGAATGGCTACACCTTC
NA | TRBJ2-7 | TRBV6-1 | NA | CASSEAGYEQYF | TGTGCCAGCAGTGAAGCTGGCTACGAGCAGTACTTC
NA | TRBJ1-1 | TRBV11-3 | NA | CASSWGRNTEAFF | TGTGCCAGCAGCTGGGGACGGAACACTGAAGCTTTCTTT
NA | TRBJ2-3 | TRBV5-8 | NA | CASSLQGKSTDTQYF | TGTGCCAGCAGCCTACAGGGAAAAAGCACAGATACGCAGTATTTT
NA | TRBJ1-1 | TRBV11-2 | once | CASSFEQGGTEAFF | TGTGCCAGCAGCTTTGAACAGGGCGGCACTGAAGCTTTCTTT
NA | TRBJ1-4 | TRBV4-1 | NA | CASSPARGGTNEKLFF | TGCGCCAGCAGCCCCGCCCGGGGTGGCACTAATGAAAAACTGTTTTTT
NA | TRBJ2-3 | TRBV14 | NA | CASSREEKLITDTQYF | TGTGCCAGCAGCCGGGAAGAAAAACTGATCACAGATACGCAGTATTTT
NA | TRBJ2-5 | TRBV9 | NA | CASSVGGQETQYF | TGTGCCAGCAGCGTAGGGGGTCAAGAGACCCAGTACTTC
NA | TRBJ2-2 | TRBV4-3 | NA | CASSQVVRLGIANTGELFF | TGCGCCAGCAGCCAAGTCGTTCGGTTGGGTATCGCGAACACCGGGGAGCTGTTTTTT
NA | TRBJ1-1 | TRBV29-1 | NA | CSVRLSTTEAFF | TGCAGCGTTCGTTTATCTACGACTGAAGCTTTCTTT
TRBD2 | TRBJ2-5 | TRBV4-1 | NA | CASSQDLALAGGQETQYF | TGCGCCAGCAGCCAAGATCTAGCACTAGCGGGGGGTCAAGAGACCCAGTACTTC
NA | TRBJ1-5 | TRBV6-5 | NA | CASRLRQDGNQPQHF | TGTGCCAGCCGTTTGAGACAGGATGGCAATCAGCCCCAGCATTTT
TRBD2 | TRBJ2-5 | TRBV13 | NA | CASSPSSGGAMETQYF | TGTGCCAGCAGCCCCTCTAGCGGGGGGGCCATGGAGACCCAGTACTTC
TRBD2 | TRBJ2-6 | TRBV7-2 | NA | CASSSGGTGANVLTF | TGTGCCAGCAGCTCCGGGGGGACTGGGGCCAACGTCCTGACTTTC